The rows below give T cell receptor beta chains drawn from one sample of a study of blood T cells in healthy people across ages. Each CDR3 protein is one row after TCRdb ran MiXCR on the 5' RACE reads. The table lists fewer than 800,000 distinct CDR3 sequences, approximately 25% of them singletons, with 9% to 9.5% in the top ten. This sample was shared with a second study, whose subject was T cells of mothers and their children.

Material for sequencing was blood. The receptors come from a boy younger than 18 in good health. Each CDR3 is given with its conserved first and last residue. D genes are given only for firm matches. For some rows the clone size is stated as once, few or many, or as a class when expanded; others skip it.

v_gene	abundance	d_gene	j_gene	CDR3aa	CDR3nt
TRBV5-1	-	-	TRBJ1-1	CASSLERAGNTEAFF	TGCGCCAGCAGCTTGGAGAGGGCAGGGAACACTGAAGCTTTCTTT
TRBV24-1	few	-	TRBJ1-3	CATSDSGATDGNTIYF	TGTGCCACCAGTGATTCGGGGGCCACCGACGGAAACACCATATATTTT
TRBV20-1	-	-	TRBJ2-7	CSARTDHSYEQYF	TGCAGTGCTAGGACGGACCACTCCTACGAGCAGTACTTC
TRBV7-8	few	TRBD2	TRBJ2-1	CASSIGLAGYEQFF	TGTGCCAGCAGCATCGGACTAGCGGGGTATGAGCAGTTCTTC
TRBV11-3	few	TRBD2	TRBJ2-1	CASSFSTAGRHNEQFF	TGTGCCAGCAGCTTCAGCACAGCGGGGCGCCACAATGAGCAGTTCTTC
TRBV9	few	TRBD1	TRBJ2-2	CASSATGDPVTGELFF	TGTGCCAGCAGCGCTACAGGGGATCCTGTCACCGGGGAGCTGTTTTTT
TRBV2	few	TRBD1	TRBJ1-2	CASSLPKTGEDYGYTF	TGTGCCAGCAGTCTCCCCAAGACAGGGGAAGACTATGGCTACACCTTC
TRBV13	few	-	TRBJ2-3	CASSLGHRRSSDTQYF	TGTGCCAGCAGCTTAGGTCATAGGAGATCCTCAGATACGCAGTATTTT
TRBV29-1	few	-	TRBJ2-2	CSGRLTTTGELFF	TGCAGCGGCCGATTGACTACCACCGGGGAGCTGTTTTTT
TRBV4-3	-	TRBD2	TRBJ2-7	CASSLSAGGRTTQYF	TGCGCCAGCAGCCTCAGTGCGGGGGGGCGGACCACCCAGTACTTC